The rows below give T cell receptor beta chains drawn from one sample of a study of cytomegalovirus exposure and HLA in healthy donors. Assay: immunoSEQ multiplex PCR; the TCRdb copy retains only in-frame clones and omits some. The sample yields about 130,000 clones, roughly 82% seen once. Material: PBMCs. Source of these receptors: a male donor in good health and CMV-seropositive. CDR3s include the opening cysteine and the closing phenylalanine or tryptophan. Fields, in order: J gene, clone size, V gene, D gene, CDR3 protein, CDR3 DNA. D genes are given only for firm matches. For some rows the clone size is stated as once, few or many, or as a class when expanded; others skip it.

>TRBJ2-7|-|TRBV6-1|TRBD1
CASSPQGVLTYEQYF
TGTGCCAGCAGTCCTCAGGGGGTCCTAACCTACGAGCAGTACTTC
>TRBJ2-7|-|TRBV5-1|-
CASSRGRADSSYEQYF
TGCGCCAGCAGCAGGGGGAGGGCCGACAGCTCCTACGAGCAGTACTTC
>TRBJ2-5|once|TRBV4-1|TRBD1
CASSHYDRGAETQYF
TGCGCCAGCAGCCATTACGACAGGGGAGCAGAGACCCAGTACTTC
>TRBJ2-7|once|TRBV6-6|-
CASSYSKGGEYEQYF
TGTGCCAGCAGTTACTCGAAGGGGGGGGAATACGAGCAGTACTTC
>TRBJ2-3|-|TRBV6-5|-
CVTTPVSGVDTQYF
TGTGTCACCACCCCAGTGTCGGGGGTAGATACGCAGTATTTT
>TRBJ2-3|-|TRBV9|TRBD2
CASSKSGGDTDTQYF
TGTGCCAGTTCAAAGAGCGGGGGGGACACAGATACGCAGTATTTT
>TRBJ1-4|-|TRBV2|-
CASSEGAVNEKLFF
TGTGCCAGCAGTGAAGGGGCAGTTAATGAAAAACTGTTTTTT
>TRBJ1-2|-|TRBV6-5|-
CASSYSTGGPYYGYTF
TGTGCCAGCAGTTACTCGACTGGCGGTCCGTACTATGGCTACACCTTC
>TRBJ1-5|-|TRBV5-6|-
CASSLVADNQPQHF
TGTGCCAGCAGCTTGGTTGCTGACAACCAGCCCCAGCATTTT
>TRBJ1-2|once|TRBV27|-
CASRLTINYGYTF
TGTGCCAGCAGACTGACAATAAACTATGGCTACACCTTC
>TRBJ1-1|-|TRBV10-3|TRBD1
CAIKLDRGQNTEAFF
TGTGCCATCAAGCTCGACAGGGGGCAGAACACTGAAGCTTTCTTT
>TRBJ2-3|once|TRBV11-3|TRBD2
CASSSGTNTDTQYF
TGTGCCAGCAGTTCCGGGACTAACACAGATACGCAGTATTTT
>TRBJ1-2|-|TRBV19|-
CATLTVYGYTF
TGTGCCACCTTGACAGTATATGGCTACACCTTC
>TRBJ1-2|once|TRBV7-2|-
CASSLEGGGAYGYTF
TGTGCCAGCAGCTTAGAAGGAGGGGGGGCCTATGGCTACACCTTC
>TRBJ2-1|-|TRBV28|-
CASSSHQGMGYNEQFF
TGTGCCAGCAGTTCCCATCAGGGAATGGGATACAATGAGCAGTTCTTC
>TRBJ2-4|-|TRBV2|-
CASSGQGGETPQLKNIQYF
TGTGCCAGCAGTGGCCAGGGGGGAGAAACCCCCCAACTCAAAAACATTCAGTACTTC
>TRBJ2-7|-|TRBV4-1|-
CASSQVSQGFSYEQYF
TGCGCCAGCAGCCAAGTTTCACAGGGATTCTCCTACGAGCAGTACTTC
>TRBJ2-3|-|TRBV10-2|-
CASSLERAGDTQYF
TGCGCCAGCAGCCTCGAGCGGGCCGGAGATACGCAGTATTTT
>TRBJ2-3|-|TRBV28|TRBD2
CASSLLAGGAYTQYF
TGTGCCAGCAGTTTACTAGCGGGAGGAGCATATACGCAGTATTTT
>TRBJ2-1|-|TRBV7-3|-
CASSPNLGEQFF
TGTGCCAGCAGCCCGAACCTAGGAGAGCAGTTCTTC
>TRBJ2-5|once|TRBV7-9|TRBD1
CASSSGQVGETQYF
TGTGCCAGCAGCTCGGGACAGGTGGGGGAGACCCAGTACTTC
>TRBJ1-1|-|TRBV4-1|-
CASSQRPGVLAEAFF
TGCGCCAGCAGCCAGAGACCAGGGGTCTTGGCTGAAGCTTTCTTT
>TRBJ2-2|few|TRBV25-1|TRBD2
CASLAGGFRGELFF
TGTGCCAGCCTAGCGGGAGGGTTTAGGGGGGAGCTGTTTTTT
>TRBJ2-7|-|TRBV7-9|-
CSSSLGTGFEQYF
TGTTCCAGCAGCTTAGGTACAGGGTTCGAGCAGTACTTC
>TRBJ2-7|-|TRBV11-2|TRBD1
CASSWTGAYEQYF
TGTGCCAGCAGCTGGACAGGGGCCTACGAGCAGTACTTC
>TRBJ2-3|-|TRBV6-1|TRBD2
CASSELSGRAKDTQYF
TGTGCCAGCAGTGAACTTAGCGGGAGGGCAAAAGATACGCAGTATTTT
>TRBJ2-3|-|TRBV6-5|-
CASSSWPISTDTQYF
TGTGCCAGCAGTTCCTGGCCGATAAGCACAGATACGCAGTATTTT
>TRBJ1-5|few|TRBV7-9|TRBD1
CASSLVGTGERQPQHF
TGTGCCAGCAGCTTAGTGGGGACAGGGGAACGACAGCCCCAGCATTTT
>TRBJ1-1|-|TRBV16|-
CASSQDRNTEAFF
TGTGCCAGCAGCCAAGACAGGAACACTGAAGCTTTCTTT
>TRBJ2-3|-|TRBV6-6|-
CASSYTETDTQYF
TGTGCCAGCAGTTACACGGAGACAGATACGCAGTATTTT
>TRBJ2-5|few|TRBV28|-
CASSPSGGRETQYF
TGTGCCAGCAGTCCCTCAGGTGGGAGAGAGACCCAGTACTTC
>TRBJ1-3|-|TRBV2|-
CASSEYRVVREGNTIYF
TGTGCCAGCAGTGAATACCGAGTGGTCCGGGAGGGAAACACCATATATTTT
>TRBJ2-7|-|TRBV7-6|TRBD1
CASSLIPGQATYEQYF
TGTGCCAGCAGCTTAATTCCAGGACAGGCTACCTACGAGCAGTACTTC
>TRBJ2-1|-|TRBV5-1|TRBD2
CASSQGLAGDGWTYNEQFF
TGCGCCAGCAGCCAGGGACTAGCGGGGGACGGGTGGACCTACAATGAGCAGTTCTTC
>TRBJ1-2|-|TRBV6-5|TRBD1
CASRRQGADGYTF
TGTGCCAGCAGGCGACAGGGAGCGGATGGCTACACCTTC
>TRBJ1-1|-|TRBV7-9|-
CASSFRGGTARYTEAFF
TGTGCCAGCAGCTTCCGAGGTGGGACTGCACGCTATACTGAAGCTTTCTTT
>TRBJ1-1|-|TRBV30|-
CAWSVTREVGGAFF
TGTGCCTGGAGTGTCACGAGGGAAGTGGGGGGAGCTTTCTTT
>TRBJ2-7|-|TRBV7-9|TRBD2
CASSGPGTSGSYEQYF
TGTGCCAGCAGCGGTCCCGGGACTAGCGGAAGCTACGAGCAGTACTTC
>TRBJ2-7|once|TRBV6-1|-
CASSEAGRGEFYEQYF
TGTGCCAGCAGTGAAGCGGGGAGGGGGGAATTCTACGAGCAGTACTTC
>TRBJ2-7|-|TRBV9|TRBD2
CASGVAGGHEQYF
TGTGCCAGCGGGGTAGCGGGGGGGCACGAGCAGTACTTC
>TRBJ1-5|-|TRBV2|-
CASGRPSQPQHF
TGTGCCAGCGGGAGACCCAGTCAGCCCCAGCATTTT
>TRBJ1-5|once|TRBV6-1|TRBD1
CASSRTGGNQPQHF
TGTGCCAGCAGCAGGACAGGGGGCAATCAGCCCCAGCATTTT
>TRBJ2-2|-|TRBV7-6|TRBD1
CASNNFPDGTDNTGELFF
TGTGCCAGCAACAACTTTCCCGACGGGACAGATAACACCGGGGAGCTGTTTTTT
>TRBJ1-5|-|TRBV15|-
CATSRDHSAISNQPQHF
TGTGCCACCAGCAGAGATCACTCTGCGATTAGCAATCAGCCCCAGCATTTT
>TRBJ2-1|-|TRBV7-3|-
CASSPPRGEQFF
TGTGCCAGCAGCCCACCGCGGGGTGAGCAGTTCTTC
>TRBJ1-1|-|TRBV2|-
CASSAYSINTEAFF
TGTGCCAGCAGCGCCTACTCCATAAACACTGAAGCTTTCTTT
>TRBJ1-3|-|TRBV28|-
CASSSPSSSGNTIYF
TGTGCCAGCAGTTCCCCGTCGTCCTCTGGAAACACCATATATTTT
>TRBJ2-1|once|TRBV11-1|TRBD2
CASSPGTSGGLSSYNEQFF
TGTGCCAGCAGCCCCGGGACTAGCGGGGGCCTGAGCTCCTACAATGAGCAGTTCTTC
>TRBJ2-3|-|TRBV15|-
CATKEGAFTDTQYF
TGTGCCACGAAAGAAGGGGCGTTCACAGATACGCAGTATTTT
>TRBJ1-1|-|TRBV5-1|-
CASSSQGLNEAFF
TGCGCCAGCAGCTCCCAGGGGTTGAATGAAGCTTTCTTT
>TRBJ1-5|once|TRBV5-1|TRBD1
CASSLDRDQPQHF
TGCGCCAGCAGCTTAGACAGGGATCAGCCCCAGCATTTT
>TRBJ1-2|-|TRBV10-3|-
CAISDREPPGPLDGYTF
TGTGCCATCAGTGACCGGGAGCCCCCGGGTCCCCTCGATGGCTACACCTTC
>TRBJ2-5|-|TRBV2|TRBD1
CASSGDRTETQYF
TGTGCCAGCAGTGGGGACAGGACAGAGACCCAGTACTTC
>TRBJ1-4|-|TRBV7-2|-
CASSITLAGAVVKLFF
TGTGCCAGCAGCATTACGCTCGCGGGGGCAGTAGTAAAACTGTTTTTT
>TRBJ2-1|once|TRBV28|TRBD1
CASRPRDRVYNEQFF
TGTGCCAGCAGACCTAGGGACAGGGTGTACAATGAGCAGTTCTTC